One sample yielded the 8 T cell receptor beta chains listed below, sequenced in a study of Ad26.COV2.S vaccination and SARS-CoV-2 variants. Some clones are missing from TCRdb's copy, which holds only in-frame ones; the method was immunoSEQ multiplex PCR. The sample lists hundreds of thousands of clones; around 86% were seen once. Documented treatment: around 19 received Ad26.COV2.S at low or high dose, single or two shots; 5 received placebo; per-sample allocation not given. Sampling was performed 63 days after the first vaccine or placebo injection. The sequenced sample was peripheral blood, obtained in a trial of Ad26.COV2.S vaccine versus placebo. These receptors were taken from a person between 18 and 59 years old who received the Ad26.COV2.S COVID-19 vaccine or a placebo.

The gene calls are TRBV7-9 and TRBJ1-2; D remains unclear. The CDR3 extends over 13 amino acids. V lost 2 bases, J lost 8 bases, and 12 bases lay in between. Germline-derived CDR1 and CDR2 are SEHNR and FQNEAQ (reference sequence). This chain's CDR3 is CASSLLDIYGYTF. The CDR3 nucleotides read TGTGCCAGCAGCTTACTCGACATATACGGCTACACCTTC.

The chain carries TRBV5-8 and TRBJ1-1; D is possibly TRBD1 (5 bases). Looked up from germline, CDR1 is SGHTS and CDR2 is YDEGEE. The CDR3 is 14 amino acids. Trimming stripped 0 bases from V and 1 base from J, with 7 bases between. For the CDR3, the DNA is TGTGCCAGCAGCTTGGCCGGGGGGAACACTGAAGCTTTCTTT. This encodes CASSLAGGNTEAFF. The full variable domain, completed using reference TRBV5-8 and TRBJ1-1, is EAGVTQSPTHLIKTRGQQATLRCSPISGHTSVYWYQQALGLGLQFLLWYDEGEERNRGNFPPRFSGRQFPNYSSELNVNALELEDSALYLCASSLAGGNTEAFFGQGTRLTVV.

V usage is TRBV7-9 and J usage is TRBJ2-7; D is possibly TRBD1 (5 bases). Germline loops: CDR1 SEHNR, CDR2 FQNEAQ (reference sequence). The V and J ends lost 3 bases and 3 bases respectively, with 6 bases between them. This CDR3 has 12 amino acids. Here the CDR3 reads CASSFDSYEQYF. CDR3 bases: TGTGCCAGCAGCTTCGACAGCTACGAGCAGTACTTC.

A few counts support this clone. The chain couples TRBV4-2 to TRBJ2-2, with no clear D. The CDR3 has 14 amino acids. V was shortened by 1 base and J by 0 bases, with 3 bases between the two germline ends. Germline CDR1 and CDR2: LGHNA and YNFKEQ. The DNA of the CDR3 is TGTGCCAGCAGCCAAGCTACGAACACCGGGGAGCTGTTTTTT. Protein product: CASSQATNTGELFF.

The V gene is TRBV30, the J gene TRBJ2-7, with D perhaps TRBD2 (5 bases). Germline V lookup: CDR1 GTSNPN, CDR2 SVGIG (reference sequence). This CDR3 spans 12 amino acids. Between the trimmed V and J ends, which lost 1 base and 4 bases, there was a span of 8 bases. In DNA, the CDR3 is TGTGCCTGGAGTGGGCCGGGGTACGAGCAGTACTTC. This translates into CAWSGPGYEQYF.

The rearrangement uses TRBV5-1 and TRBJ2-5; 12 nucleotides agree with TRBD2. J was trimmed by 2 bases and V by 0 bases; bases with no gene match: 2. Germline-derived CDR1 and CDR2 are SGHRS and YFSETQ. The CDR3 has 16 amino acids. Here the CDR3 reads CASSLGLAGDQETQYF. The CDR3, as DNA: TGCGCCAGCAGCTTGGGACTAGCGGGGGATCAAGAGACCCAGTACTTC. The whole variable domain, filled in from reference TRBV5-1 and TRBJ2-5, reads KAGVTQTPRYLIKTRGQQVTLSCSPISGHRSVSWYQQTPGQGLQFLFEYFSETQRNKGNFPGRFSGRQFSNSRSEMNVSTLELGDSALYLCASSLGLAGDQETQYFGPGTRLLVL.

The rearrangement uses TRBV2 and TRBJ2-3, with TRBD2 matching 13 bases. CDR1 and CDR2 from the germline V gene are SNHLY and FYNNEI. The CDR3 is 18 residues long. With V trimmed by 0 bases and J by 7 bases, 10 bases remained unmatched. CDR3 bases: TGTGCCAGCAGTGAAGCTATACTAGCGGGGGGGGAGTCGAATACGCAGTATTTT. Its translation is CASSEAILAGGESNTQYF.

The rearrangement uses TRBV14 and TRBJ1-4; the match to TRBD1 covers 9 bases. This CDR3 is built from 16 residues. The germline V gene encodes CDR1 SGHDN and CDR2 FVKESK. V shed 0 bases and J 8 bases; nucleotides not matched to a gene: 7. The CDR3 DNA sequence: TGTGCCAGCAGCCAAGATTTGGACAGGGGAGGGGAAAAACTGTTTTTT. This codes for CASSQDLDRGGEKLFF.